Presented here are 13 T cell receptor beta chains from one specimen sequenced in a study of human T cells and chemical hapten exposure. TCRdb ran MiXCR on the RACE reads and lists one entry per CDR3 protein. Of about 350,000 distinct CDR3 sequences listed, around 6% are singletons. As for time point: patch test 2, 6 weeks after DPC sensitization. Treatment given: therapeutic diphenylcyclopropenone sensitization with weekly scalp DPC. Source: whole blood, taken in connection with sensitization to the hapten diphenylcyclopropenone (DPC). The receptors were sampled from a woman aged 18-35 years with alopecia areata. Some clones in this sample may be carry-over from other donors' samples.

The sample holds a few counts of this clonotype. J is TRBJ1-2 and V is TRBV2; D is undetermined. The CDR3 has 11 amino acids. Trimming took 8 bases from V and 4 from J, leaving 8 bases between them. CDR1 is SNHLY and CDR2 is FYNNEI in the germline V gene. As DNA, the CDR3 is TGTGCCAGCGTCTACCGCTATGGCTACACCTTC. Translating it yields CASVYRYGYTF.

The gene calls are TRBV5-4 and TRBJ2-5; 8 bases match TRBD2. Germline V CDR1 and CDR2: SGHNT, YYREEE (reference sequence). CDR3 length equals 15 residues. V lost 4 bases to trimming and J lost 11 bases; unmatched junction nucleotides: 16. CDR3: CASSLGGEAGELQYF. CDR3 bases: TGTGCCAGCAGCCTTGGAGGGGAAGCGGGGGAGTTGCAGTACTTC.

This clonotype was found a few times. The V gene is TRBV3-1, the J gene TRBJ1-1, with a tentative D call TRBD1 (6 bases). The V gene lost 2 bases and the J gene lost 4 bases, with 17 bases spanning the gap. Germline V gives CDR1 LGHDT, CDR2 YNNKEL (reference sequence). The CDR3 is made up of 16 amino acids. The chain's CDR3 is CASSQLPSGGITEAFF. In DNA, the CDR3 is TGTGCCAGCAGCCAACTCCCATCCGGGGGCATCACTGAAGCTTTCTTT. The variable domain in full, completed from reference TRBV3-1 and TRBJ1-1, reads DTAVSQTPKYLVTQMGNDKSIKCEQNLGHDTMYWYKQDSKKFLKIMFSYNNKELIINETVPNRFSPKSPDKAHLNLHINSLELGDSAVYFCASSQLPSGGITEAFFGQGTRLTVV.

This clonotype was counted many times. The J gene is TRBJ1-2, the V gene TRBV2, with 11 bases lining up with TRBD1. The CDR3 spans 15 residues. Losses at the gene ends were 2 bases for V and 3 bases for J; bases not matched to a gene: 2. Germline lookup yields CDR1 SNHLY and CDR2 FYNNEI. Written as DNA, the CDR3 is TGTGCCAGCAGTGAAAGGACAGGGGGCGACTATGGCTACACCTTC. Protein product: CASSERTGGDYGYTF.

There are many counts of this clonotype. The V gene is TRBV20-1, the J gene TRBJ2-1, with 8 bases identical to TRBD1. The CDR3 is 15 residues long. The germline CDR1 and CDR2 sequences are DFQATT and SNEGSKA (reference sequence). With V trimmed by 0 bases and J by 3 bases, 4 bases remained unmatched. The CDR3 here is CSARESGGLYNEQFF. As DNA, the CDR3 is TGCAGTGCTAGAGAATCAGGGGGCCTCTACAATGAGCAGTTCTTC.

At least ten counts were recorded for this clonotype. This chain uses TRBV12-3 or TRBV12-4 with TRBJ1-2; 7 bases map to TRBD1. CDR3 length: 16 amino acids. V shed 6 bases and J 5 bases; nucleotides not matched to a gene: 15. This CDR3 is CASRSGQPTGRYGYTF. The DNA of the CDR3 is TGTGCCAGCAGGTCGGGACAGCCCACAGGTCGATATGGCTACACCTTC.

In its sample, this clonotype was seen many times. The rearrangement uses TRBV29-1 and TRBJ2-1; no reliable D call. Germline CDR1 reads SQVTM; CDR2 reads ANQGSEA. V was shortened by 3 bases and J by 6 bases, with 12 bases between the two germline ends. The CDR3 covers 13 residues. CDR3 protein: CSVEDDMGNEQFF. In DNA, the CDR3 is TGCAGCGTTGAGGATGATATGGGCAATGAGCAGTTCTTC.

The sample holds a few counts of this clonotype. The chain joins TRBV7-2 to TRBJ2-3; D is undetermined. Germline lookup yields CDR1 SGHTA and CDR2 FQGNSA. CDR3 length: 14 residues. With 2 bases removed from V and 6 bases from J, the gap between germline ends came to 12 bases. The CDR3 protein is CASSLMTTADTQYF. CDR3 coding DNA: TGTGCCAGCAGCTTAATGACCACGGCGGATACGCAGTATTTT.

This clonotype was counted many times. CDR3 sequence (DNA): TGTGCCAGCAGCTTCACGTTGGGAGGCAACGTCCTGACTTTC. It encodes CASSFTLGGNVLTF. The V and J genes are TRBV7-2 and TRBJ2-6; tentative D call: TRBD2 (6 bases). CDR3 size: 14 residues. V was trimmed by 3 bases and J by 9 bases, leaving 12 bases between them. CDR1 and CDR2 from the germline V gene are SGHTA and FQGNSA.

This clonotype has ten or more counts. The CDR3 DNA reads TGTGCCAGCACCAAGGCCCAACGGGGTTCACCCCTCCACTTT. Its protein product is CASTKAQRGSPLHF. This chain connects TRBV6-2 or TRBV6-3 to TRBJ1-6; D unclear. V was trimmed by 7 bases and J by 9 bases, leaving 16 bases between them. CDR1 MNHEY and CDR2 SVGEGT come from the germline V gene. This CDR3 has 14 residues.

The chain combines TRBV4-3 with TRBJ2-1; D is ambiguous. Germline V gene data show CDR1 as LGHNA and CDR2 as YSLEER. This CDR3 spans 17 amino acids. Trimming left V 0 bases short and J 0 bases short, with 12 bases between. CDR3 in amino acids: CASSQDSPASSYNEQFF. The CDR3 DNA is TGCGCCAGCAGCCAAGATAGCCCGGCTAGCTCCTACAATGAGCAGTTCTTC.

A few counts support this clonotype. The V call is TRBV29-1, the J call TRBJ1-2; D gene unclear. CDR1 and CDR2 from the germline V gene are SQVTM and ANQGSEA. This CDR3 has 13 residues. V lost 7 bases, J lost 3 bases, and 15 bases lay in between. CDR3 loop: CSAIGGFYYGYTF. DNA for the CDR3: TGCAGCGCCATAGGAGGCTTCTACTATGGCTACACCTTC. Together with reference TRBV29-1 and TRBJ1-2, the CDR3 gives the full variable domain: SAVISQKPSRDICQRGTSLTIQCQVDSQVTMMFWYRQQPGQSLTLIATANQGSEATYESGFVIDKFPISRPNLTFSTLTVSNMSPEDSSIYLCSAIGGFYYGYTFGSGTRLTVV.

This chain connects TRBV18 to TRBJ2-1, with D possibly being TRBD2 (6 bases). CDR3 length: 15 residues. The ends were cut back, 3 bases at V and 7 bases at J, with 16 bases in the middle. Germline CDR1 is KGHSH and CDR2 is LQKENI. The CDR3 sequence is CASSPPELAGNEQFF. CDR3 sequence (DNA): TGTGCCAGCTCACCCCCGGAACTAGCCGGGAATGAGCAGTTCTTC.